This T cell receptor (beta chain) is from a study of molecular identifiers for immune sequencing clone quantification. Whole-study results and caveats: Clones above 20 RNA copies contained over 97% of effector molecules and under 1% of naive molecules.

From the PCR reads, TCRdb called clonotypes with MiXCR, one entry per CDR3 protein. Here the sample spans about 640,000 distinct CDR3 sequences, 20% being singletons. Between about 19,000 and 1,100,000 sorted cells, with 10%, 30% or 50% RNA, yielded naive CD8 libraries. Sorted naive CD8 T cells were those defined as CD8+CD4-CCR7+CD45RA+. There are many counts of this clonotype. Its antigen is as yet unknown. CDR3 length: 15 residues. J lost 5 bases, V lost 4 bases, and 10 bases had no gene match. The V gene's germline CDR1 is SNHLY and CDR2 FYNNEI. The clonotype originates from a human donor in good health. Some libraries in this study had Jurkat cell RNA spiked in. The chain combines TRBV2 with TRBJ2-7; 8 nucleotides line up with TRBD2. Sequenced sample: naive CD8+ T cells from blood, with Jurkat cell RNA spiked in. Subset denoted: FACS-sorted CD8+CD4-CCR7+CD45RA+ naive T cells. For the CDR3, the DNA is TGTGCCAGCAGTGGGGGGGGTAGCGGGGACAACGAGCAGTACTTC. Translating it yields CASSGGGSGDNEQYF.